Listed below are T cell receptor beta chains from one sample, sequenced in a study of cytomegalovirus exposure and HLA in healthy donors. Only in-frame clones appear in the TCRdb table, and some are missing; sequencing was by immunoSEQ multiplex PCR. The top ten hold more than 6% of the sample, which has roughly 190,000 clones, approximately 79% seen once. Sequencing was done on a sample of PBMCs. These receptors were obtained from a man aged 40-49 years in good health and CMV-seropositive. CDR3s include the opening cysteine and the closing phenylalanine or tryptophan. Fields, in order: D gene, J gene, clone size, V gene, CDR3 protein, CDR3 DNA. The D gene is left open where the match is weak. The size field is filled for only some rows; it gives once, few, many or a size class.

>-|TRBJ2-7|once|TRBV11-2
CASSSVTGPYEQYF
TGTGCCAGCAGCTCTGTAACAGGGCCCTACGAGCAGTACTTC
>TRBD1|TRBJ2-7|-|TRBV11-3
CASSLRPGGFEQYF
TGTGCCAGCAGCCTCCGGCCAGGGGGCTTCGAGCAGTACTTC
>-|TRBJ2-5|-|TRBV5-4
CASSLALSGQRETQYF
TGTGCCAGCAGCTTGGCCCTTTCAGGGCAACGAGAGACCCAGTACTTC
>-|TRBJ2-5|-|TRBV2
CASSDSRGEQETQYF
TGTGCCAGCAGTGATAGCCGGGGTGAACAAGAGACCCAGTACTTC
>-|TRBJ2-7|-|TRBV7-8
CASSSTVSSYEQYF
TGTGCCAGCAGCTCGACAGTGAGCTCCTACGAGCAGTACTTC
>TRBD2|TRBJ2-1|once|TRBV5-1
CASSAGWTREYNEQFF
TGCGCCAGCAGCGCCGGGTGGACTAGGGAATACAATGAGCAGTTCTTC
>-|TRBJ1-2|-|TRBV27
CASSEESAGFIKGYTF
TGTGCCAGCAGTGAAGAAAGTGCCGGGTTTATTAAGGGCTACACCTTC
>-|TRBJ1-5|-|TRBV30
CAWSVGGDQPQHF
TGTGCCTGGAGTGTTGGCGGGGATCAGCCCCAGCATTTT
>-|TRBJ2-7|-|TRBV15
CATSSGRGPPYEQYF
TGTGCCACCAGCAGTGGGCGGGGGCCTCCCTACGAGCAGTACTTC
>-|TRBJ2-7|once|TRBV5-5
CASSLEGGPNYEQYF
TGTGCCAGCAGCTTGGAAGGGGGACCGAACTACGAGCAGTACTTC
>TRBD1|TRBJ1-3|-|TRBV5-1
CASSPTGPTSGNTIYF
TGCGCCAGCAGCCCGACAGGGCCGACCTCTGGAAACACCATATATTTT
>TRBD1|TRBJ2-7|-|TRBV2
CASRPSTGTGGYEQYF
TGTGCCAGCAGGCCAAGTACCGGGACAGGGGGCTACGAGCAGTACTTC
>TRBD1|TRBJ1-2|-|TRBV9
CASSVGTGELQGYTF
TGTGCCAGCAGCGTAGGGACAGGGGAATTGCAGGGCTACACCTTC
>-|TRBJ2-3|few|TRBV30
CAGSRAGSLPSTDTQYF
TGTGCCGGGTCTAGGGCGGGGAGTCTACCTAGCACAGATACGCAGTATTTT
>-|TRBJ1-1|-|TRBV11-3
CASSLGLTTEAFF
TGTGCCAGCAGCTTAGGACTGACCACTGAAGCTTTCTTT
>TRBD1|TRBJ1-1|-|TRBV27
CASSATGPTEAFF
TGTGCCAGCAGTGCGACAGGGCCCACTGAAGCTTTCTTT
>-|TRBJ2-2|-|TRBV7-9
CASSLERRREPTGELFF
TGTGCCAGCAGCTTAGAACGGAGGAGGGAACCCACCGGGGAGCTGTTTTTT
>TRBD1|TRBJ1-5|-|TRBV30
CAWSYRTGVDSNQPQHF
TGTGCCTGGAGTTACAGGACAGGGGTTGATAGCAATCAGCCCCAGCATTTT
>TRBD1|TRBJ1-1|-|TRBV2
CASLGIQGRTEAFF
TGTGCCAGCTTGGGGATACAGGGGCGGACTGAAGCTTTCTTT
>-|TRBJ1-5|-|TRBV6-5
CASSYEGNQPQHF
TGTGCCAGCAGTTACGAGGGAAATCAGCCCCAGCATTTT
>TRBD1|TRBJ1-1|-|TRBV6-1
CASKEGAAEAFF
TGTGCCAGCAAGGAGGGGGCGGCTGAAGCTTTCTTT
>TRBD1|TRBJ2-5|-|TRBV6-1
CASSGQGRETQYF
TGTGCCAGCAGTGGACAGGGACGCGAGACCCAGTACTTC
>-|TRBJ1-4|-|TRBV5-1
CASSLARATNEKLFF
TGCGCCAGCAGCTTGGCGCGGGCAACTAATGAAAAACTGTTTTTT
>TRBD1|TRBJ1-3|-|TRBV7-9
CASSSTGTGISPIYF
TGTGCCAGCAGCTCGACCGGGACAGGGATATCCCCCATATATTTT
>TRBD1|TRBJ2-1|-|TRBV5-4
CASSTDRGTGEQFF
TGTGCCAGCAGCACCGACAGGGGGACAGGTGAGCAGTTCTTC
>-|TRBJ1-4|-|TRBV7-6
CASSLGQTSNEKLFF
TGTGCCAGCAGCTTAGGACAGACTTCAAATGAAAAACTGTTTTTT
>-|TRBJ2-7|-|TRBV18
CASSPKEGGKQYF
TGTGCCAGCTCACCAAAGGAGGGGGGGAAGCAGTACTTC
>-|TRBJ2-7|few|TRBV29-1
CSVVGGMRYEQYF
TGCAGCGTTGTAGGGGGTATGCGCTACGAGCAGTACTTC
>TRBD2|TRBJ2-7|-|TRBV5-6
CASSSHRDYTVEQYF
TGTGCCAGCAGCTCCCACCGGGACTATACCGTGGAGCAGTACTTC
>-|TRBJ1-1|-|TRBV7-3
CASSLNPPTQAFTEAFF
TGTGCCAGCAGCTTAAACCCCCCGACACAAGCCTTTACTGAAGCTTTCTTT
>-|TRBJ2-7|few|TRBV27
CASSFGQGKALYF
TGTGCCAGCAGTTTTGGTCAGGGGAAAGCGCTGTACTTC
>TRBD2|TRBJ2-7|once|TRBV29-1
CSVETGTSDYEQYF
TGCAGCGTTGAGACCGGGACTAGCGACTACGAGCAGTACTTC
>-|TRBJ1-1|-|TRBV7-9
CASSLAGAVNTEAFF
TGTGCCAGCAGCTTAGCAGGGGCTGTCAACACTGAAGCTTTCTTT
>-|TRBJ1-5|-|TRBV28
CASSKSGARNQPQHF
TGTGCCAGCAGCAAGAGTGGGGCGAGGAATCAGCCCCAGCATTTT
>TRBD2|TRBJ2-3|-|TRBV29-1
CSVRTSGADTQYF
TGCAGCGTACGGACTAGCGGGGCGGATACGCAGTATTTT
>TRBD1|TRBJ1-4|-|TRBV5-4
CASSLREGAVEKLFF
TGTGCCAGCAGCTTGCGTGAGGGGGCGGTTGAAAAACTGTTTTTT
>-|TRBJ2-3|once|TRBV27
CASSLHGGGSDTQYF
TGTGCCAGCAGTTTACACGGGGGTGGGTCAGATACGCAGTATTTT
>-|TRBJ2-3|-|TRBV15
CATTGGDTDTQYF
TGTGCCACCACAGGAGGGGACACAGATACGCAGTATTTT
>TRBD2|TRBJ2-7|-|TRBV2
CASSEGLAGRTYEQYF
TGTGCCAGCAGTGAGGGACTAGCGGGGCGCACCTACGAGCAGTACTTC
>TRBD1|TRBJ1-2|-|TRBV9
CASSVTTGAQGYTF
TGTGCCAGCAGCGTAACCACAGGGGCGCAGGGCTACACCTTC
>TRBD2|TRBJ2-5|-|TRBV6-1
CASSGGASGGAIRETQYF
TGTGCCAGCAGTGGGGGAGCTAGCGGGGGGGCAATTCGGGAGACCCAGTACTTC
>TRBD1|TRBJ1-1|-|TRBV7-9
CASSPRDRGMNTEAFF
TGTGCCAGCAGCCCGAGGGACAGGGGAATGAACACTGAAGCTTTCTTT
>TRBD1|TRBJ2-7|-|TRBV9
CASSSTGGEFYEQYF
TGTGCCAGCAGCTCCACAGGGGGCGAATTCTACGAGCAGTACTTC
>-|TRBJ1-1|few|TRBV9
CASDENYRDIDEAFF
TGTGCCAGCGACGAGAATTACCGGGACATTGATGAAGCTTTCTTT
>-|TRBJ1-2|-|TRBV9
CASSGVERVVYGYTF
TGTGCCAGCAGCGGGGTAGAGCGAGTCGTCTATGGCTACACCTTC
>TRBD1|TRBJ2-4|-|TRBV27
CASSSDREEYF
TGTGCCAGCAGTTCGGACAGGGAAGAGTACTTC